This T cell receptor (beta chain) is from a study of cytomegalovirus exposure and HLA in healthy donors. Germline CDR1 SNHLY, CDR2 FYNNEI. V gave up 5 bases and J gave up 1 base, with 15 bases separating them. The length of the CDR3 is 15 residues. The data were produced by immunoSEQ multiplex PCR, yet TCRdb's version contains in-frame clones alone and is incomplete. The sample includes 120,000 to 150,000 clones, around 90% of them seen just once. This TCR came from a woman between 18 and 29 years old in good health and CMV-seropositive. The chain combines TRBV2 with TRBJ2-7; D perhaps matches TRBD1 (6 bases). Input material: PBMCs. CDR3 residues: CASSPDRLRSYEQYF. The CDR3 DNA sequence: TGTGCCAGCAGTCCTGACAGGCTCCGTTCCTACGAGCAGTACTTC.